The clone carrying this TCR beta chain was detected only a few times. What it binds is unknown. The V segment lost 3 bases and the J segment 4 bases; nucleotides outside the gene matches: 5. The germline V gene encodes CDR1 SGHKS and CDR2 YYEKEE (reference sequence). The CDR3 spans 15 residues. TCRdb used MiXCR to reprocess the 5' RACE reads, holding one entry per CDR3 protein. The top ten clones hold roughly 15% of a sample with roughly 220,000 distinct CDR3 sequences, 6.5% of them seen once. This sample is part of a study of identical twins. Findings and limits, study-wide: Twin pairs had excess sharing that was weaker in beta out-of-frame sequences.

These data also formed part of another study, on T cells expressing NK-cell markers. That work contributes: Sequencing of TCR beta repertoires drew on sorted CD3+CD56+NKG2C+, CD3+CD56+NKG2C- and CD3+CD56-NKG2C+ T cells.

The TCR comes from a young woman in good health. The specimen sequenced was CD8+ T cells sorted from blood. This chain connects TRBV5-5 to TRBJ1-5, with 9 bases matching TRBD1. The CDR3 region is CASSSGTGQNQPQHF. CDR3 in DNA: TGTGCCAGCAGCTCCGGGACAGGGCAGAATCAGCCCCAGCATTTT.